The 30 T cell receptor beta chains below were found in one sample sequenced in a study of T cell repertoires in cytomegalovirus infection (dated by TCRdb to the late 2010s). Instrument on record: Illumina HiSeq 1500. Starting from the raw public reads, TCRdb applied fastp trimming at Q25, assembled clones with MiXCR and retained in-frame beta chains. Rows are unified per CDR3 protein, each entry keeping the most common DNA and genes. The sample has 400,000 to 550,000 distinct CDR3 sequences on record, approximately 10% of them singletons. Roughly a tenth of the sample rests with the top ten. What was sequenced was PBMCs. These TCRs come from a human donor in good health (CMV status not recorded). Some clones in this sample may be carry-over from other donors' samples.

This clonotype turned up a few times. One end of the junction is discordant with germline, which a read error may explain. This chain joins TRBV19 and TRBJ1-2; the D is unclear. This CDR3 has 11 amino acids. Germline V CDR1 and CDR2: LNHDA, SQIVND (reference sequence). This CDR3 is CASRSYYGYTF. As DNA, the CDR3 is TGTGCCAGTAGGTCCTACTACGGCTACACCTTC.

This clonotype was counted between two and nine times. The chain employs TRBV27 and TRBJ1-1, with 7 nucleotides matching TRBD1. The V segment lost 3 bases and the J segment 1 base; nucleotides outside the gene matches: 8. CDR3 size: 16 residues. Germline assignment: CDR1 MNHEY and CDR2 SMNVEV (reference sequence). The CDR3 bases are TGTGCCAGCAGTTTCCAAAGGGGGCGGCGGAACACTGAAGCTTTCTTT. It codes for CASSFQRGRRNTEAFF.

The rearrangement joins TRBV11-2 to TRBJ2-1; TRBD2 agrees at 8 bases. This CDR3 has 16 amino acids. Germline-derived CDR1 and CDR2 are SGHAT and FQNNGV. The V and J ends lost 1 base and 9 bases, in that order; junction bases with no gene match: 11. The CDR3 DNA follows: TGTGCCAGCAGCTTAGCCAGCGGGGGACTGAAAGTTGAGCAGTTCTTC. This codes for CASSLASGGLKVEQFF.

This clonotype was seen a handful of times. The chain employs TRBV20-1 and TRBJ2-7; 12 bases align to TRBD2. The germline CDR1 and CDR2 sequences are DFQATT and SNEGSKA (reference sequence). This CDR3 is 15 amino acids long. The ends lost 6 bases at V and 4 bases at J; junction bases unmatched: 10. For the CDR3, the DNA is TGCAGTGCGCCCGGACTAGCGGGAACCGGGTACGAGCAGTACTTC. Encoded protein: CSAPGLAGTGYEQYF.

This chain joins TRBV15 and TRBJ2-7; D not certain. From germline, CDR1 is LNHNV and CDR2 YYDKDF (reference sequence). The CDR3 extends over 17 amino acids. V lost 3 bases to trimming and J lost 0 bases, with 18 bases between them. CDR3 DNA: TGTGCCACCAGCAGTCAACTATGGTCACAGCTCTCCTACGAGCAGTACTTC. This codes for CATSSQLWSQLSYEQYF.

This clonotype was found a few times. This chain connects TRBV2 to TRBJ2-5, with D possibly called TRBD1 or TRBD2 (5 bases each). This CDR3 contains 15 residues. Trimming left V 2 bases short and J 1 base short, with 11 bases between. Per the germline V gene, CDR1 is SNHLY and CDR2 is FYNNEI. This chain's CDR3 is CASSESGRLQETQYF. In nucleotides, the CDR3 is TGTGCCAGCAGTGAATCGGGACGCCTCCAAGAGACCCAGTACTTC.

The chain combines TRBV2 with TRBJ1-2, with unresolved D. Germline CDR1 reads SNHLY; CDR2 reads FYNNEI. The CDR3 consists of 14 residues. Trimming removed 4 bases at V and 1 base at J, with 10 bases between. The CDR3 sequence: CASSGSGRNYGYTF. The CDR3 coding sequence is TGTGCCAGCAGTGGATCAGGTCGTAACTATGGCTACACCTTC.

The table lists this clonotype with many counts. The chain carries TRBV7-8 and TRBJ1-1; D might be TRBD1 (5 bases). V dropped 3 bases and J dropped 0 bases, with 14 bases sitting between them. CDR3 length: 16 residues. Germline lookup yields CDR1 SGHVS and CDR2 FQNEAQ. CDR3 nucleotides: TGTGCCAGCAGCTTCAGAGGGCGGGGGATGAACACTGAAGCTTTCTTT. As protein: CASSFRGRGMNTEAFF.

Only a few counts were recorded for this clonotype. The chain employs TRBV12-3 or TRBV12-4 and TRBJ2-7; D is perhaps TRBD1 or TRBD2 (5 bases each). V was clipped by 6 bases and J by 2 bases, with 11 bases between them. The CDR3 totals 13 residues. CDR3 in amino acids: CASSHGAAYEQYF. The DNA for the CDR3 is TGTGCCAGCAGCCACGGGGCTGCCTACGAGCAGTACTTC.

At least ten counts were recorded for this clonotype. The V gene is TRBV20-1, the J gene TRBJ1-2, with TRBD1 identical over 9 bases. The CDR3 is 16 residues long. CDR1 and CDR2 (germline): DFQATT, SNEGSKA (reference sequence). The ends lost 2 bases at V and 8 bases at J; junction bases unmatched: 15. The CDR3 nucleotides read TGCAGTGCTAGATCCTCCGGGACAGGGAGGGTACGGGGCTACACCTTC. This codes for CSARSSGTGRVRGYTF.

In this sample, this clonotype turned up many times. J is TRBJ1-1 and V is TRBV20-1, with a possible D match to TRBD1 (5 bases). The CDR3 has 14 amino acids. The germline V and J ends were trimmed by 2 bases and 1 base, with 11 bases remaining between them. CDR1 is DFQATT and CDR2 is SNEGSKA in the germline V gene (reference sequence). The CDR3 loop reads CSARSGAANTEAFF. The DNA of the CDR3 is TGCAGTGCTAGATCTGGGGCAGCGAACACTGAAGCTTTCTTT.

This clonotype was detected ten times or more. This rearrangement joins TRBV28 to TRBJ1-5; TRBD1 matches at 7 bases. V dropped 6 bases and J dropped 3; count of bases not matched to a gene: 8. The CDR3 length is 15 residues. CDR1 and CDR2 (germline): MDHEN, SYDVKM. Here the CDR3 reads CASRRGDRPNQPQHF. CDR3 DNA: TGTGCCAGCAGAAGGGGGGACAGACCCAATCAGCCCCAGCATTTT.

This clonotype was found many times. This chain uses TRBV4-2 with TRBJ2-1, with 10 nucleotides matching TRBD2. The CDR3 is 16 amino acids. The V and J ends lost 3 bases and 8 bases, in that order; junction bases with no gene match: 10. CDR1 and CDR2 from the germline V gene are LGHNA and YNFKEQ. The CDR3, as DNA: TGTGCCAGCAGCCAGTTAAGAGCAGCGGGAGGGGATGAGCAGTTCTTC. The encoded protein is CASSQLRAAGGDEQFF.

Many counts were recorded for this clonotype. J is TRBJ2-2 and V is TRBV15, with TRBD2 matching 7 bases. This CDR3 is built from 17 residues. V lost 0 bases, J lost 2 bases, and 6 bases stayed unmatched. Looked up from germline, CDR1 is LNHNV and CDR2 is YYDKDF (reference sequence). The CDR3 DNA sequence: TGTGCCACCAGCAGAGATGGTTCTAGCGGTAACACCGGGGAGCTGTTTTTT. Translation: CATSRDGSSGNTGELFF.

In its sample, this clonotype was seen many times. The chain uses TRBV28 and TRBJ1-4; no firm D call. Between the trimmed V and J ends, which lost 5 bases and 8 bases, there was a span of 15 bases. The CDR3 has 14 residues. Germline V gives CDR1 MDHEN, CDR2 SYDVKM. The CDR3 reads CASSPGRGGEKLFF. The CDR3, as DNA: TGTGCCAGCAGTCCCGGGCGGGGAGGGGAAAAACTGTTTTTT.

The chain uses TRBV3-1 and TRBJ1-6; D is undetermined. CDR3 size: 14 residues. V dropped 1 base and J dropped 9 bases, with 10 bases sitting between them. Germline V lookup: CDR1 LGHDT, CDR2 YNNKEL (reference sequence). The CDR3, as DNA: TGTGCCAGCAGCCAAGTCCCGGGTAGTTCACCCCTCCACTTT. It specifies CASSQVPGSSPLHF. The variable domain in full, with the rest retrieved from reference TRBV3-1 and TRBJ1-6, is DTAVSQTPKYLVTQMGNDKSIKCEQNLGHDTMYWYKQDSKKFLKIMFSYNNKELIINETVPNRFSPKSPDKAHLNLHINSLELGDSAVYFCASSQVPGSSPLHFGNGTRLTVT.

The CDR3 region has the DNA TGTGCCAGTAGACGGGACGGGTTGACCTACGAGCAGTACTTC. Its protein product is CASRRDGLTYEQYF. The rearrangement links TRBV19 to TRBJ2-7; D could derive from TRBD1 or TRBD2 (5 bases each). Per the germline V gene, CDR1 is LNHDA and CDR2 is SQIVND (reference sequence). This CDR3 has 14 residues. Deletions cut 6 bases from V and 2 bases from J, with 14 bases between.

This clonotype turned up a few times. This chain connects TRBV11-1 to TRBJ2-1; 14 bases agree with TRBD2. From germline, CDR1 is SGHAT and CDR2 FQDESV (reference sequence). The V segment lost 2 bases and the J segment 12 bases; nucleotides outside the gene matches: 6. This CDR3 is built from 15 residues. The CDR3 sequence: CASSLMGLAGAGQFF. CDR3 DNA sequence: TGTGCCAGCAGCTTAATGGGACTAGCGGGAGCAGGGCAGTTCTTC.

This clonotype has ten or more counts. The V call is TRBV11-2, the J call TRBJ2-1, with TRBD2 matching 8 bases. Trimming at V came to 5 bases and at J to 8 bases, leaving 17 bases not matched to a gene. Germline CDR1 and CDR2: SGHAT and FQNNGV. This CDR3 contains 17 residues. For the CDR3, the DNA is TGTGCCAGCAGCACCATCGAACTAGCGGAGGCACAGCATGAGCAGTTCTTC. Translated, it gives CASSTIELAEAQHEQFF.

This clonotype was counted ten times or more. The rearrangement uses TRBV19 and TRBJ2-3, with 7 bases aligning to TRBD1. Germline-derived CDR1 and CDR2 are LNHDA and SQIVND (reference sequence). The CDR3 is 14 amino acids. The J segment lost 5 bases and the V segment lost 8 bases, leaving 10 bases of the junction unmatched. The CDR3 region is CASGMGQRLDTQYF. CDR3 sequence (DNA): TGTGCCAGTGGCATGGGACAGAGGTTAGATACGCAGTATTTT.

This clonotype was counted only a few times. The DNA of the CDR3 is TGTGCCAGCAGCTTAGATATGGGGGAAGCGGACATTCAGTACTTC. This encodes CASSLDMGEADIQYF. This chain joins TRBV11-2 and TRBJ2-4; TRBD1 or TRBD2 may be the D gene (5 bases each). Germline lookup yields CDR1 SGHAT and CDR2 FQNNGV. This CDR3 has 15 residues. The germline V and J ends were trimmed by 0 bases and 8 bases, with 14 bases remaining between them.

This clonotype was seen ten or more times. A read error may account for a junction end that differs from germline. The rearrangement joins TRBV2 to TRBJ2-5; 8 bases are shared with TRBD2. The CDR3 has 12 residues. Germline V lookup: CDR1 SNHLY, CDR2 FYNNEI. The CDR3 DNA reads TGTGCCAGCAGCCCCCGGAGCGGGGGCCTTAACTTC. The encoded protein is CASSPRSGGLNF.

This clonotype was seen repeatedly, ten times or more. The chain recombines TRBV7-2 with TRBJ2-2; D is unclear. The germline CDR1 and CDR2 sequences are SGHTA and FQGNSA. Trimming took off 2 bases at V and 8 bases at J, with 12 bases between the two ends. CDR3 size: 14 residues. This CDR3 is CASSLRKGRGELFF. DNA of the CDR3: TGTGCCAGCAGCTTAAGGAAGGGCCGGGGGGAGCTGTTTTTT.

This clonotype was observed a handful of times. The chain employs TRBV19 and TRBJ1-5, with D possibly TRBD1 on 6 matching bases. Germline V gives CDR1 LNHDA, CDR2 SQIVND (reference sequence). The V end was cut by 3 bases, the J end by 10 bases, with 16 bases between. There are 14 residues in the CDR3. CDR3 in amino acids: CASSIEVQGVPQHF. The CDR3 DNA reads TGTGCCAGTAGTATTGAGGTACAGGGAGTCCCCCAGCATTTT.

The chain has TRBV20-1 and TRBJ2-5, with D possibly TRBD2 on 5 matching bases. Germline CDR1 is DFQATT and CDR2 is SNEGSKA (reference sequence). Trimming left V 7 bases short and J 3 bases short, with 21 bases between. The CDR3 covers 15 residues. The CDR3 nucleotides are TGCAGTGGGACTTATGAGGGTGAGGGAGAAGAGACCCAGTACTTC. It is translated as CSGTYEGEGEETQYF.

This clonotype has ten or more counts. The chain couples TRBV5-4 to TRBJ1-6; 9 nucleotides match TRBD1. Unmatched junction bases numbered 4, after V lost 0 bases and J lost 9 bases. Germline CDR1 is SGHNT and CDR2 is YYREEE (reference sequence). The CDR3 runs 15 residues. The CDR3 is CASSLVGQGGSPLHF. Here the CDR3 DNA reads TGTGCCAGCAGCTTGGTGGGACAGGGAGGTTCACCCCTCCACTTT.

This clonotype came up a few times. CDR3 loop: CSAREPQGRTEAFF. The CDR3 DNA follows: TGCAGTGCTAGGGAACCCCAGGGGCGAACTGAAGCTTTCTTT. The chain couples TRBV20-1 to TRBJ1-1; D possibly corresponds to TRBD1 (6 bases). The CDR3 totals 14 residues. V shed 3 bases and J shed 5 bases, with 16 bases lying between them. Germline V CDR1 and CDR2: DFQATT, SNEGSKA (reference sequence).

This clonotype was counted a few times. The chain links TRBV29-1 to TRBJ2-7, with 9 bases fitting TRBD2. The CDR3 has 14 residues. Germline V gene data show CDR1 as SQVTM and CDR2 as ANQGSEA. V lost 0 bases to trimming and J lost 5 bases; unmatched junction nucleotides: 5. The DNA of the CDR3 is TGCAGCGTTGAAGAAGGGACTAGCCCTGACGAGCAGTACTTC. Translated, it gives CSVEEGTSPDEQYF.

The chain has TRBV10-3 and TRBJ2-2; a possible D gene is TRBD2 (7 bases). The germline gives CDR1 ENHRY, CDR2 SYGVKD. The V gene lost 0 bases and the J gene lost 2 bases, with 10 bases spanning the gap. The CDR3 length is 16 residues. The CDR3 bases are TGTGCCATCAGTGAGTCGGGGGGGCGCAACACCGGGGAGCTGTTTTTT. It codes for CAISESGGRNTGELFF.

This clonotype was counted many times. The chain combines TRBV7-6 with TRBJ1-2, with 9 bases identical to TRBD1. Germline loops: CDR1 SGHVS, CDR2 FNYEAQ. The CDR3 extends over 15 amino acids. V was clipped by 6 bases and J by 4 bases; unmatched bases: 9. Here the CDR3 DNA reads TGTGCCAGCAGTCTAGCCGGGACAGGGCCCTATGGCTACACCTTC. Translated, it gives CASSLAGTGPYGYTF.